Below, 16 T cell receptor beta chains from the same sample are listed, as sequenced in a study of T-cell memory formation after mild COVID-19. TCRdb used MiXCR to reprocess the 5' RACE reads, holding one entry per CDR3 protein. Among roughly 140,000 distinct CDR3 sequences, 11% to 15% were seen once, and the ten largest hold 28%. The source material was PBMCs or a T cell subset sorted from them (not recorded which). These receptors originate from an adult woman who had mild COVID-19 (a few samples of this study predate the infection). Cell type and time point are not known.

The rearrangement uses TRBV4-2 and TRBJ2-6, with 7 bases lining up with TRBD2. Germline-derived CDR1 and CDR2 are LGHNA and YNFKEQ. The J segment lost 0 bases and the V segment lost 1 base, leaving 0 bases of the junction unmatched. The CDR3 spans 16 residues. This CDR3 is CASSQAGGSGANVLTF. The CDR3, as DNA: TGTGCCAGCAGCCAAGCGGGGGGCTCTGGGGCCAACGTCCTGACTTTC.

This clonotype was observed a handful of times. The chain carries TRBV6-6 and TRBJ2-2, with D hard to call. CDR1 MNHNY and CDR2 SVGAGI come from the germline V gene (reference sequence). This CDR3 is built from 13 residues. V dropped 0 bases and J dropped 4 bases, with 3 bases sitting between them. The CDR3 loop reads CASSYSPTGELFF. The DNA for the CDR3 is TGTGCCAGCAGTTACTCCCCCACCGGGGAGCTGTTTTTT.

The sample holds a few counts of this clonotype. The CDR3 coding sequence is TGTGCCAGCACTACGCGGGCTAGTTACAATGAGCAGTTCTTC. This gives the protein CASTTRASYNEQFF. This chain uses TRBV2 with TRBJ2-1, with D possibly TRBD2 on 5 matching bases. Between the trimmed V and J ends, which lost 7 bases and 4 bases, there was a span of 14 bases. The CDR3 sequence is 14 residues long. The germline CDR1 and CDR2 sequences are SNHLY and FYNNEI.

This clonotype has a handful of counts. The rearrangement links TRBV7-7 to TRBJ2-3, with a possible D match to TRBD1 (6 bases). The ends were cut back, 0 bases at V and 7 bases at J, with 23 bases in the middle. CDR3 length: 18 residues. CDR1 and CDR2 from the germline V gene are SSHAT and FNYEAQ (reference sequence). As DNA, the CDR3 is TGTGCCAGCAGCTTAGCTACCGGGGACATTTGGGCCGATCATACGCAGTATTTT. Its translation: CASSLATGDIWADHTQYF.

This clonotype was counted only a few times. The V and J genes are TRBV10-3 and TRBJ2-5, with D possibly TRBD2 on 5 matching bases. The V and J ends lost 3 bases and 5 bases respectively, with 19 bases between them. Germline lookup yields CDR1 ENHRY and CDR2 SYGVKD. CDR3 size: 16 residues. The CDR3 loop is CAISEPYGKDGETQYF. In DNA, the CDR3 is TGTGCCATCAGTGAACCGTACGGGAAGGATGGGGAGACCCAGTACTTC.

This clonotype was counted between two and nine times. This sequence joins TRBV12-3 or TRBV12-4 and TRBJ2-1; D not resolved. Deletions cut 4 bases from V and 8 bases from J, with 9 bases between. The CDR3 sequence is 12 residues long. The CDR3 DNA follows: TGTGCCAGCAGTTCCCGGTCAGATGAGCAGTTCTTC. This translates into CASSSRSDEQFF.

This clonotype was observed a few times. The chain is built from TRBV7-9 and TRBJ1-1; TRBD1 is a possible D gene (5 bases). The germline V gene has CDR1 SEHNR and CDR2 FQNEAQ (reference sequence). CDR3 length: 14 residues. Trimming pared 1 base from V and 6 bases from J, leaving 12 bases between. The chain's CDR3 is CASSLVMGGPEAFF. CDR3 DNA: TGTGCCAGCAGCTTAGTCATGGGGGGACCTGAAGCTTTCTTT.

This chain links TRBV11-2 with TRBJ2-7, with D possibly TRBD1 on 6 matching bases. V lost 5 bases, J lost 3 bases, and 14 bases lay in between. Germline CDR1 is SGHAT and CDR2 is FQNNGV. This CDR3 comprises 14 residues. CDR3 protein: CASSDDRLSYEQYF. Written as DNA, the CDR3 is TGTGCCAGCAGCGATGACAGGTTGAGCTACGAGCAGTACTTC.

The V and J genes are TRBV20-1 and TRBJ1-1; D remains ambiguous. Germline V gene lookup returns CDR1 DFQATT and CDR2 SNEGSKA (reference sequence). The CDR3 is 11 amino acids. V shed 7 bases and J shed 2 bases, with 8 bases lying between them. The CDR3 nucleotides read TGCAGTGTCCCGGGAAACACTGAAGCTTTCTTT. This gives the protein CSVPGNTEAFF.

The genes are TRBV27 and TRBJ2-7; 11 bases are shared with TRBD2. Per germline, CDR1 MNHEY and CDR2 SMNVEV (reference sequence). CDR3 length: 15 amino acids. With 8 bases clipped from V and 3 bases from J, the junction kept 9 bases outside the gene matches. DNA for the CDR3: TGTGCCAGCTCCTTAGCGGGAGGGCCTTTCTACGAGCAGTACTTC. It specifies CASSLAGGPFYEQYF.

At least ten counts were recorded for this clonotype. This chain joins TRBV27 and TRBJ2-7; D perhaps matches TRBD1 (6 bases). Germline V gene data show CDR1 as MNHEY and CDR2 as SMNVEV (reference sequence). V lost 2 bases to trimming and J lost 5 bases, with 13 bases between them. This CDR3 has 14 residues. This CDR3 reads CASSLRAGDHEQYF. CDR3 DNA: TGTGCCAGCAGTTTAAGAGCAGGGGATCACGAGCAGTACTTC.

This chain connects TRBV5-5 to TRBJ2-5, with a possible D match to TRBD2 (5 bases). Germline lookup yields CDR1 SGHKS and CDR2 YYEKEE (reference sequence). CDR3 length: 14 amino acids. V lost 4 bases, J lost 1 base, and 11 bases lay in between. The CDR3 DNA reads as TGTGCCAGCAGCCCTCCGGACTCCCAAGAGACCCAGTACTTC. This gives the protein CASSPPDSQETQYF. Full variable domain (missing parts from reference TRBV5-5 and TRBJ2-5): DAGVTQSPTHLIKTRGQQVTLRCSPISGHKSVSWYQQVLGQGPQFIFQYYEKEERGRGNFPDRFSARQFPNYSSELNVNALLLGDSALYLCASSPPDSQETQYFGPGTRLLVL.

This clonotype was detected a few times. The J gene is TRBJ2-7, the V gene TRBV7-9; D remains unclear. Germline V gene lookup returns CDR1 SEHNR and CDR2 FQNEAQ (reference sequence). The CDR3 has 14 residues. V lost 7 bases and J lost 3, with 16 bases in between. In DNA, the CDR3 is TGTGCCAGCACGAGACCGGCCAAACGCTACGAGCAGTACTTC. It specifies CASTRPAKRYEQYF.

This clonotype was seen at least ten times. The J gene is TRBJ1-5, the V gene TRBV5-1; weak D call: TRBD1 (5 bases). In germline, CDR1 is SGHRS, CDR2 YFSETQ. The ends were cut back, 8 bases at V and 6 bases at J, with 18 bases in the middle. The CDR3 sequence is 14 residues long. CDR3 coding DNA: TGCGCCAGTAGTACGGACCCAGGGATTCAGCCCCAGCATTTT. This translates into CASSTDPGIQPQHF.

The J gene is TRBJ2-3, the V gene TRBV4-1; 8 bases map to TRBD1. V lost 1 base, J lost 3 bases, and 3 bases stayed unmatched. The germline V gene has CDR1 MGHRA and CDR2 YSYEKL. The CDR3 loop spans 15 amino acids. In DNA form, the CDR3 reads TGCGCCAGCAGCCAAGTTGGACAGGGTACAGATACGCAGTATTTT. Translated: CASSQVGQGTDTQYF.

The genes are TRBV20-1 and TRBJ2-6, with D unresolved. This CDR3 is built from 17 residues. The germline V gene encodes CDR1 DFQATT and CDR2 SNEGSKA (reference sequence). V gave up 2 bases and J gave up 2 bases, with 16 bases separating them. CDR3 DNA: TGCAGTGCTAGAAATTACGGCACTGAAACTGGGGCCAACGTCCTGACTTTC. Amino acid sequence: CSARNYGTETGANVLTF.